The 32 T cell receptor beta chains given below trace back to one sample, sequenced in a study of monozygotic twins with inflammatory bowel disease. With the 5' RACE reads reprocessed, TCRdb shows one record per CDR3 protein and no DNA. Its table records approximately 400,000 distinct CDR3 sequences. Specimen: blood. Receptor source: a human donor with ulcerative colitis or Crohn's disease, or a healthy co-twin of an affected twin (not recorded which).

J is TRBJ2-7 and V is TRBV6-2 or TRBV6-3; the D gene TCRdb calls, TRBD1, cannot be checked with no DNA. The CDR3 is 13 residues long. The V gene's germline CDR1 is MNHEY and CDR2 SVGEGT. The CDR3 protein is CASKEGQIYEQYF.

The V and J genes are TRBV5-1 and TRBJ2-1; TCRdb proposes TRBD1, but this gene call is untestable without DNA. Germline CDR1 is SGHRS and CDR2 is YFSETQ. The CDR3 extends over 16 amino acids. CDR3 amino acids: CASSRPATGFPNEQFF.

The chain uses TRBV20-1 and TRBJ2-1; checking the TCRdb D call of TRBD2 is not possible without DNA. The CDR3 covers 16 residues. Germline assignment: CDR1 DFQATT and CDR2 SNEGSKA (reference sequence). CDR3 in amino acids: CSAQGLAGGRNNEQFF.

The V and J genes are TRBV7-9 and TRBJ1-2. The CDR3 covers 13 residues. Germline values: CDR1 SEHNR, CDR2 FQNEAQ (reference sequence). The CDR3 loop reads CASSSHIYGGYTF. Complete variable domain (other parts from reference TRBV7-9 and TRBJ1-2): DTGVSQNPRHKITKRGQNVTFRCDPISEHNRLYWYRQTLGQGPEFLTYFQNEAQLEKSRLLSDRFSAERPKGSFSTLEIQRTEQGDSAMYLCASSSHIYGGYTFGSGTRLTVV.

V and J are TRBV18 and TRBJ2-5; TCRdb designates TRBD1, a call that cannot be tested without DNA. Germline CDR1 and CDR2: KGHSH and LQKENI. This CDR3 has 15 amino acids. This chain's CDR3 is CASSPSPQARETQYF.

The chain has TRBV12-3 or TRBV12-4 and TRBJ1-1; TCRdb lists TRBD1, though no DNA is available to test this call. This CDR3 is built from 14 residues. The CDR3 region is CAKMTGLENTEAFF.

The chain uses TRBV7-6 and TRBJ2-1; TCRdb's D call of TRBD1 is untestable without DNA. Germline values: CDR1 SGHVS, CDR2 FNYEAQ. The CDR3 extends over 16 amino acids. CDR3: CASSSHRDRLNNEQFF.

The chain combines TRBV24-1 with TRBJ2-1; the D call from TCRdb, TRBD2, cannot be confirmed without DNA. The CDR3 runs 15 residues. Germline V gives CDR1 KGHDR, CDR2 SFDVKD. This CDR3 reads CATGSGGGWRNEQFF.

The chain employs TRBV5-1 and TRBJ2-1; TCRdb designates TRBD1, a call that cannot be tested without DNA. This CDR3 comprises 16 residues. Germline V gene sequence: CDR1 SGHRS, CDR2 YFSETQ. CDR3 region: CASRLAGTSAYNEQFF. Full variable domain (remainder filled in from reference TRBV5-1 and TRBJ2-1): KAGVTQTPRYLIKTRGQQVTLSCSPISGHRSVSWYQQTPGQGLQFLFEYFSETQRNKGNFPGRFSGRQFSNSRSEMNVSTLELGDSALYLCASRLAGTSAYNEQFFGPGTRLTVL.

The CDR3 spells CASSLVLGWDTGELFF. The rearrangement links TRBV7-9 to TRBJ2-2. The CDR3 has 16 residues. The germline V gene encodes CDR1 SEHNR and CDR2 FQNEAQ (reference sequence).

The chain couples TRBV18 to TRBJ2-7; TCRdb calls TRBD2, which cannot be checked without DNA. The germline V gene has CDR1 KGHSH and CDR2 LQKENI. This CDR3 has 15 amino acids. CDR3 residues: CATSPRDRSSYEQYF.

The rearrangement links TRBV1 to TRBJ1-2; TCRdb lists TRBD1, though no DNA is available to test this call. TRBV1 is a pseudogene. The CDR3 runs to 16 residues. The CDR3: CTSSVTGGATLYGYTF.

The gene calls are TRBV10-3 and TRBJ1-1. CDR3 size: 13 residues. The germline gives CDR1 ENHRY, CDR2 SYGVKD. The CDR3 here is CAISEYKNTEAFF.

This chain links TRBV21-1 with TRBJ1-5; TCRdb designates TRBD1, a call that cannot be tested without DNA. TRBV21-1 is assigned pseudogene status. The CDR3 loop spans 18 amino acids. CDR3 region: CASSKIATAPYSNQPQHF.

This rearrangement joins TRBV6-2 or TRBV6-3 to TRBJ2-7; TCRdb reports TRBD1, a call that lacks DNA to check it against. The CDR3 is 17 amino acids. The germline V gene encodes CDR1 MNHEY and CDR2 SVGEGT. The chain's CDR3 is CASSYSIDGRPSYEQYF.

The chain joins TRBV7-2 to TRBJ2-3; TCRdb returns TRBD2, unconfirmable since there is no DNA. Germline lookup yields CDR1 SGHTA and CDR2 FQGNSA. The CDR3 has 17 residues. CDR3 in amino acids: CASSPYAGGRGADTQYF.

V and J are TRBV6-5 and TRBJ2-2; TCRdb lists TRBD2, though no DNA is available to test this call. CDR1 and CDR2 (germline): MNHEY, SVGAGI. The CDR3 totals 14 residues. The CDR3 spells CASSYSLATGELFF.

The CDR3 loop reads CASSLVFGSSNTGELFF. The chain combines TRBV5-1 with TRBJ2-2. The CDR3 loop spans 17 amino acids. CDR1 and CDR2 from the germline V gene are SGHRS and YFSETQ.

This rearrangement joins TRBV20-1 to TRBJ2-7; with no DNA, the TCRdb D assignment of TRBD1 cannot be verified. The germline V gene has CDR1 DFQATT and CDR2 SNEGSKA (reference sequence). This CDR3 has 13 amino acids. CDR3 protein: CSARLTDVYEQYF.

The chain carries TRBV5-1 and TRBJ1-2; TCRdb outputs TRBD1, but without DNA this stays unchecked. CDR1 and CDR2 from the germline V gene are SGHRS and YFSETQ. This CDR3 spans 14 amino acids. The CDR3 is CASSLEGEYHGYTF.

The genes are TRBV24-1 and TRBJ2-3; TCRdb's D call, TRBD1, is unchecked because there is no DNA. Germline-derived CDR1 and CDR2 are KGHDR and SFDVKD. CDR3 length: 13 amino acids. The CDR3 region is CATGTGGTDTQYF.

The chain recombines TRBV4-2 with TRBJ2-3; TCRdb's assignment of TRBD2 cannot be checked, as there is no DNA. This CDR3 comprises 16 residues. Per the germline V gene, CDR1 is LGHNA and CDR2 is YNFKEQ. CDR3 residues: CASSQFASQTADTQYF.

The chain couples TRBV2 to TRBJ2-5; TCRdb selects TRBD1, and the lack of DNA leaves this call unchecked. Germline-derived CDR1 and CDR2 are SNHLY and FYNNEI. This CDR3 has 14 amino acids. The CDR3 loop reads CASSSGEYQETQYF.

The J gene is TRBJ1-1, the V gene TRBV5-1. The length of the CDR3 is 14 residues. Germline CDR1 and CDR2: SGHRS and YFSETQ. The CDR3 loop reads CASSLARGYTEAFF.

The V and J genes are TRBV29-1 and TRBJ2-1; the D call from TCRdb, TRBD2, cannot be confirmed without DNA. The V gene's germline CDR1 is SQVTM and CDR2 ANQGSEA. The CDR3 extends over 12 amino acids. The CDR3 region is CSERGGYNEQFF.

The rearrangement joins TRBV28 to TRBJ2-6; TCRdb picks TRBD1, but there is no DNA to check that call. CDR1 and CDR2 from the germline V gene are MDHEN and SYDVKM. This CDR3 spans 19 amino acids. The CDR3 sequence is CASSFGTGVISSGANVLTF.

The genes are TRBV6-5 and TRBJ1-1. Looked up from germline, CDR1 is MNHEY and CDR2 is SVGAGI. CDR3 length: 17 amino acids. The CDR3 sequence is CASSYATGSRTNTEAFF.

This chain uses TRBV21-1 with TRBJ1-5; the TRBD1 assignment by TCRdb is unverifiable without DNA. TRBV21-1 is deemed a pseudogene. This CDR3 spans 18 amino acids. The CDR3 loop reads CASTTWRQRLYSNQPQHF.

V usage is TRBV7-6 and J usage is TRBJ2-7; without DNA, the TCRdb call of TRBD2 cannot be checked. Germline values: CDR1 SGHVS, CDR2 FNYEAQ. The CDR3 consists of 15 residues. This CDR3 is CASSLEREGRYEQYF.

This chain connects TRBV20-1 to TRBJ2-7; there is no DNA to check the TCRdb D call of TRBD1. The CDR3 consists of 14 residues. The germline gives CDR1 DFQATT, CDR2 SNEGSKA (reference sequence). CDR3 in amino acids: CSARVRDGSYEQYF.

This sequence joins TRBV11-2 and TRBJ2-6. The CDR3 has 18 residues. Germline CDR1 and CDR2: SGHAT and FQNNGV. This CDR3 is CASSLVGFGLSGANVLTF.

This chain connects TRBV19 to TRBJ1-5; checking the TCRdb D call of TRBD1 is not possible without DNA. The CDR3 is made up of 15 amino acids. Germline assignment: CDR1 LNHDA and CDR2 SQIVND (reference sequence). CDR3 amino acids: CASSSTRGGYVSQHF.